These 7 T cell receptor beta chains originate from one sample sequenced in a study of blood T cell repertoires in COVID-19. The repertoire was sequenced with immunoSEQ multiplex PCR; TCRdb's copy has only in-frame clones and lacks some. The table includes over 400,000 clones, approximately 91% detected once. Sequencing was performed on PBMCs or T cells enriched from blood (not recorded which). Receptor source: a woman aged 60-75 years who had recovered from COVID-19.

The genes are TRBV5-4 and TRBJ2-5, with TRBD1 identical over 8 bases. The CDR3 contains 14 residues. Germline V gives CDR1 SGHNT, CDR2 YYREEE (reference sequence). V shed 5 bases and J 1 base; nucleotides not matched to a gene: 4. The CDR3 loop reads CASRAGTGQETQYF. The CDR3 region has the DNA TGTGCCAGCAGGGCCGGGACAGGCCAAGAGACCCAGTACTTC.

The chain is built from TRBV2 and TRBJ1-1; D remains unclear. Germline assignment: CDR1 SNHLY and CDR2 FYNNEI. This CDR3 is built from 13 residues. The V end lost 6 bases, the J end lost 1 base, and 9 bases lay between the germline ends. The CDR3 DNA sequence: TGTGCCAGCAGAAGGGAGAGGAACACTGAAGCTTTCTTT. Its translation is CASRRERNTEAFF.

The chain links TRBV21-1 to TRBJ2-3; the tabulated D call, TRBD2, remains unverified against the DNA. TRBV21-1 is shown as a pseudogene. The CDR3 runs 16 residues. CDR3 sequence reads: CASSTQTSGVRDTQYF. CDR3 DNA sequence: TGTGCCAGCAGCACACAGACTAGCGGGGTGAGGGATACGCAGTATTTT.

V usage is TRBV5-1 and J usage is TRBJ2-5; D might be TRBD2 (6 bases). This CDR3 has 13 amino acids. Germline CDR1 and CDR2: SGHRS and YFSETQ. Deletions cut 3 bases from V and 7 bases from J, with 13 bases between. The CDR3 region has the DNA TGCGCCAGCAGCTGGGACTCCCCCGGGACCCAGTACTTC. This translates into CASSWDSPGTQYF.

The V call is TRBV24-1, the J call TRBJ1-2; no clear D gene. V lost 4 bases and J 6 bases, leaving 11 bases between the germline ends. From germline, CDR1 is KGHDR and CDR2 SFDVKD. The CDR3 length is 13 residues. Written as DNA, the CDR3 is TGTGCCACCAGTGACACGGGTTTTGATGGCTACACCTTC. This sequence encodes CATSDTGFDGYTF.

The gene calls are TRBV5-6 and TRBJ2-3, with D maybe TRBD1 (5 bases). Germline V CDR1 and CDR2: SGHDT, YYEEEE. The CDR3 sequence is 15 residues long. V lost 3 bases and J 4 bases, leaving 15 bases between the germline ends. CDR3 amino acids: CASSYQGADADTQYF. CDR3 DNA sequence: TGTGCCAGCAGCTACCAAGGGGCAGATGCAGATACGCAGTATTTT.

The rearrangement links TRBV6-4 to TRBJ1-1; D is perhaps TRBD1 (5 bases). Germline CDR1 is MRHNA and CDR2 is SNTAGT. The CDR3 is 12 residues long. Trimming shortened V by 0 bases and J by 11 bases, and 10 bases separated the two germline ends. The CDR3 DNA follows: TGTGCCAGCAGTGACTCGAAAGGGGTCGCTTTCTTT. Translating it yields CASSDSKGVAFF.